Reported below is one T cell receptor beta chain. There were TCR beta CDR3 regions amplified from RNA transcripts. Researchers ran a first-round RT-PCR on the TCR CDR3 using the HTBI primer set. TCRdb re-called the multiplex PCR reads through MiXCR, storing one row per CDR3 protein. Altogether some 490,000 distinct CDR3 sequences are present, 22% being singletons, with the ten largest covering around 47%. The data originate from a study of T cells in Graves' hyperthyroidism and ophthalmopathy. Looked up from germline, CDR1 is SEHNR and CDR2 is FQNEAQ (reference sequence). V shed 0 bases and J 6 bases; nucleotides not matched to a gene: 9. The CDR3 length is 16 residues.

The gene calls are TRBV7-9 and TRBJ2-7; TRBD2 agrees at 9 bases. The specimen sequenced was blood. The sequence was obtained from a woman in her 70s with Graves' ophthalmopathy. The DNA of the CDR3 is TGTGCCAGCAGCTTAGCGTCAGTAGCGGGAGCTGGCGAGCAGTACTTC. This gives the protein CASSLASVAGAGEQYF.